Listed below are T cell receptor beta chains from one sample, sequenced in a study of blood T cell repertoires in COVID-19. The protocol was immunoSEQ multiplex PCR, while the TCRdb copy is restricted to in-frame clones and leaves out a portion. The sample lists tens of thousands of clones; nearly 90% were seen once. Sequenced material: peripheral blood. The receptors derive from a man in his forties or fifties with acute or convalescent COVID-19. Each CDR3 is given with its conserved first and last residue. The D gene is left open where the match is weak. Not all rows give a size; the values are once, few, many and, for expanded clones, a class.

V gene	J gene	clone size	D gene	CDR3 DNA	CDR3 protein
TRBV29-1	TRBJ1-2	NA	NA	TGCAGCCATAGTCGGACAATCGGCGGCTACACCTTC	CSHSRTIGGYTF
TRBV19	TRBJ2-3	NA	NA	TGTGCCAGTAGGGAGAACGGACTGGACAGCACAGATACGCAGTATTTT	CASRENGLDSTDTQYF
TRBV5-4	TRBJ1-6	NA	TRBD1	TGTGCCAGCAGCCCACGCATGGGACAGGGGTATTCACCCCTCCACTTT	CASSPRMGQGYSPLHF
TRBV10-3	TRBJ2-1	NA	TRBD2	TGTGCCACCGAGGGACTAGCGGGGGTCAACAATGAGCAGTTCTTC	CATEGLAGVNNEQFF
TRBV25-1	TRBJ1-5	NA	TRBD1	TGTGCCAGCAGTGAATCAGGGGGCCGGGGGCCCCAGCATTTT	CASSESGGRGPQHF
TRBV10-3	TRBJ2-2	once	NA	TGTCCCATCAGGGGGGGCGGGCGGGGGCCCGGGGAGCTGTTTTTT	CPIRGGGRGPGELFF
TRBV25-1	TRBJ1-4	NA	NA	TGTGCCAGCAGTGAATATTACCTAACAACTAATGAAAAACTGTTTTTT	CASSEYYLTTNEKLFF
TRBV5-1	TRBJ2-6	NA	NA	TGCGCCAGCAGCATGGAGGTTAGGAGTGGGGCCAACGTCCTGACTTTC	CASSMEVRSGANVLTF
TRBV5-1	TRBJ1-1	NA	TRBD1	TGCGCCAGCAGCCCGGGACAGGGTCTTACTGAAGCTTTCTTT	CASSPGQGLTEAFF
TRBV2	TRBJ1-5	NA	NA	TGTGCCAGCAGTTCGACGGGTTTAGGAAATCAGCCCCAGCATTTT	CASSSTGLGNQPQHF
TRBV27	TRBJ2-5	NA	TRBD1	TGTGCCAGCAACTATAGCCCCCCCGGGACAGGGGAAGAGACCCAGTACTTC	CASNYSPPGTGEETQYF
TRBV19	TRBJ2-7	NA	NA	TGTGCCAGTAGTACCCGAAGAGGATACGAGCAGTACTTC	CASSTRRGYEQYF
TRBV7-3	TRBJ2-1	NA	NA	TGTGCCAGCAGCTTCAGGGGTAGCACCTACAATGAGCAGTTCTTC	CASSFRGSTYNEQFF
TRBV11-3	TRBJ2-3	NA	NA	TGTGCCAGCAGCTTAGACCCCGGGACAACCAGCACAGATACGCAGTATTTT	CASSLDPGTTSTDTQYF
TRBV3-1/TRBV3-2	TRBJ2-2	NA	NA	TGTGCCAGCAGCCAAAACCAGGGGACCGGGGAGCTGTTTTTT	CASSQNQGTGELFF
TRBV6-5	TRBJ1-4	NA	NA	TGTGCCAGCAGCCCACTTTTAATTCAGGGTGAAAAACTGTTTTTT	CASSPLLIQGEKLFF
TRBV6-5	TRBJ1-3	NA	NA	TGTGCCAGCAGTTTCGACAACTCTGGAAACACCATATATTTT	CASSFDNSGNTIYF
TRBV28	TRBJ2-2	NA	NA	TGTGCCAGCAGTGACCCGGGGCGGGGGAACACCGGGGAGCTGTTTTTT	CASSDPGRGNTGELFF
TRBV6-5	TRBJ2-3	NA	NA	TGTGCCAGCAGTTACTCGATGGAGGGCGCCACAGATACGCAGTATTTT	CASSYSMEGATDTQYF
TRBV10-3	TRBJ2-7	NA	TRBD1	TGTGCCATCAGTGAGTGGGACAGGACCTACGACGAGCAGTACTTC	CAISEWDRTYDEQYF
TRBV14	TRBJ1-3	NA	NA	TGTGCCAGCAGCCCACCGGGTTCCTTTGGAAACACCATATATTTT	CASSPPGSFGNTIYF
TRBV18	TRBJ2-4	NA	NA	TGTGCCAGCTCACCACTCGGGGTAGCCAAAAACATTCAGTACTTC	CASSPLGVAKNIQYF
TRBV12-5	TRBJ2-3	once	NA	TGTGCTAGTGGTTTGTCGCGACAGAGCACAGATACGCAGTATTTT	CASGLSRQSTDTQYF
TRBV7-6	TRBJ2-5	NA	NA	TGTGCCAGCAGAAGGAGCCTAACCCCTGCCGCCAGAGAGACCCAGTACTTC	CASRRSLTPAARETQYF
TRBV6-6	TRBJ1-6	NA	NA	TGTGCCAGCAAACTTAGCTATAATTCACCCCTCCACTTT	CASKLSYNSPLHF
TRBV11-3	TRBJ2-1	NA	NA	TGTGCCAGCAGCCCTGATACAGGCTTTATAGACAATGAGCAGTTCTTC	CASSPDTGFIDNEQFF
TRBV5-1	TRBJ2-7	NA	TRBD2	TGCGCCAGCAGCTGGACTAGCGGGGGTTACGAGCAGTACTTC	CASSWTSGGYEQYF
TRBV7-3	TRBJ2-3	once	NA	TGTGCCAGCAGCTTAAGGGGGGACAGCACAGATACGCAGTATTTT	CASSLRGDSTDTQYF
TRBV7-6	TRBJ1-1	NA	TRBD1	TGTGCCAGCAGCTTAACAGGGGGCTACCACACTGAAGCTTTCTTT	CASSLTGGYHTEAFF
TRBV6-5	TRBJ1-1	NA	NA	TGTGCCAGCAGTTACGGGGACAAGCACACTGAAGCTTTCTTT	CASSYGDKHTEAFF
TRBV7-8	TRBJ2-7	once	NA	TGTGCCAGCAGCTTATTATCGGGACACATCTACGAGCAGTACTTC	CASSLLSGHIYEQYF
TRBV4-1	TRBJ2-7	NA	NA	TGCGCCAGCAGCCAATATACAGGGAGCTACGAGCAGTACTTC	CASSQYTGSYEQYF
TRBV19	TRBJ1-5	NA	NA	TGTGCCAGTAGTATATACGGGAATAGCAATCAGCCCCAGCATTTT	CASSIYGNSNQPQHF
TRBV5-1	TRBJ1-2	NA	TRBD1	TGCGCCAGCAGCTTAACAGGGGAGGCGAACTATGGCTACACCTTC	CASSLTGEANYGYTF
TRBV5-1	TRBJ2-2	NA	TRBD1	TGCGCCAGCAGCCCGGGACAGGGGAGCACCGGGGAGCTGTTTTTT	CASSPGQGSTGELFF
TRBV19	TRBJ1-2	NA	TRBD1	TGTGCCAGTAGTTCTCTAGGGGGCAGGGGCCCTTTCTATGGCTACACCTTC	CASSSLGGRGPFYGYTF
TRBV6-5	TRBJ1-1	NA	NA	TGTGCCAGCAGCTTGACGGGTGGGAACACTGAAGCTTTCTTT	CASSLTGGNTEAFF
TRBV6-5	TRBJ1-2	NA	TRBD1	TGTGCCAGCAGGCCAGACAGGGACTATGGCTACACCTTC	CASRPDRDYGYTF
TRBV27	TRBJ2-3	NA	NA	TGTGCCAGCAGTCCGCCACAGGGAAGGACAGATACGCAGTATTTT	CASSPPQGRTDTQYF
TRBV19	TRBJ1-4	NA	NA	TGTGCCAGTAGTCGGACAGTTACAACTAATGAAAAACTGTTTTTT	CASSRTVTTNEKLFF
TRBV18	TRBJ1-4	NA	NA	TGTGCCAGCTCACGGGACATCGGGGAAAAACTGTTTTTT	CASSRDIGEKLFF
TRBV6-5	TRBJ2-5	NA	NA	TGTGCCAGCAGCTATACAGTCCGCCAAGAGACCCAGTACTTC	CASSYTVRQETQYF
TRBV7-8	TRBJ1-1	NA	NA	TGTGCCAGCAGCTTAGGGACTGGGAACACTGAAGCTTTCTTT	CASSLGTGNTEAFF
TRBV7-2	TRBJ2-7	NA	TRBD2	TGTGCCAGCAGCTTAGGACCGGGGAGGGCCTACGAGCAGTACTTC	CASSLGPGRAYEQYF
TRBV27	TRBJ1-1	once	TRBD1	TGTGCCAGCAGTCACCACAGGGGAGGAACTGAAGCTTTCTTT	CASSHHRGGTEAFF
TRBV11-3	TRBJ2-3	NA	NA	TGTGCCAGCAGCTCCCGGACAGATTCGGCAGATACGCAGTATTTT	CASSSRTDSADTQYF